This T cell receptor (beta chain) was found in a study of sequential checkpoint blockade in melanoma. As for treatment: randomized to nivolumab then ipilimumab (arm A) or the reverse (arm B). No patient had prior DNA-damaging chemotherapy. Live CD3+CD8+ CD19− CD56− cells were sorted from PBMCs. Data came from immunoSEQ multiplex PCR; TCRdb stores just in-frame clones and leaves some out. The sample has more than 30,000 clones; approximately 86% are singletons. V lost 4 bases, J lost 3 bases, and 3 bases stayed unmatched. Germline CDR1 and CDR2: SGHRS and YFSETQ. The CDR3 runs 14 residues. Sample share makes this clone medium-sized.

The receptor's source is a human donor with melanoma. The rearrangement joins TRBV5-1 to TRBJ2-7; 11 bases line up with TRBD1. The source was CD8+ T cells sorted from blood (inferred from file names), collected from a patient given nivolumab and ipilimumab in sequence. The CDR3: CASSQGQGDYEQYF. The CDR3 DNA reads TGCGCCAGCAGCCAGGGACAGGGGGACTACGAGCAGTACTTC. Full variable domain (rest looked up from reference TRBV5-1 and TRBJ2-7): KAGVTQTPRYLIKTRGQQVTLSCSPISGHRSVSWYQQTPGQGLQFLFEYFSETQRNKGNFPGRFSGRQFSNSRSEMNVSTLELGDSALYLCASSQGQGDYEQYFGPGTRLTVT.